The count of the clone carrying this T cell receptor beta chain is one. These data belong to a study of blood T cells in healthy people across ages. A J-beta primer mix and a sample-barcoded 5' primer were used in a second PCR of about 7 to 12 cycles. TCRdb reprocessed the 5' RACE reads via MiXCR and lists one record per CDR3 protein. The profile covers 600,000 to 850,000 distinct CDR3 sequences, with approximately 43% appearing a single time and more than 20% taken by the ten largest. The clonotype comes from a woman aged 60-70 years in good health. Sequenced: blood.

The CDR3 DNA follows: TGTGCTAGTGGTCCGACAGGGTGGGGTACGCAGTATTTT. It encodes CASGPTGWGTQYF. This rearrangement joins TRBV12-5 to TRBJ2-3; TRBD1 aligns across 7 bases. Germline values: CDR1 LGHNT, CDR2 FRNRAP. V lost 5 bases to trimming and J lost 8 bases; unmatched junction nucleotides: 7. This CDR3 comprises 13 residues.